What follows is one TCR beta chain and its context. What it binds is unknown. The data belong to a study of cytomegalovirus exposure and HLA in healthy donors. About the study: Later analysis reported that the 110 or so validation repertoires shared the platform of the approximately 670 first-cohort repertoires.

Sequencing was performed with immunoSEQ multiplex PCR; in TCRdb, only in-frame clones are kept and a portion is missing. The table has 85,000 to 120,000 clones, about 95% seen once. V lost 1 base and J 8 bases, leaving 14 bases between the germline ends. Germline loops: CDR1 LNHNV, CDR2 YYDKDF (reference sequence). There are 15 residues in the CDR3. Whole-study results and caveats: Subsequent analysis of the approximately 120 validation repertoires found a tendency for first-cohort TCR clusters to co-occur. Researchers catalogued approximately 170 TCR beta chains as cytomegalovirus-associated.

The sequenced sample consisted of PBMCs. The source is a woman under 30 in good health and CMV-seronegative. The genes are TRBV15 and TRBJ1-4, with a possible D match to TRBD1 (5 bases). The CDR3 protein is CATSRAARVGEKLFF. CDR3 nucleotides: TGTGCCACCAGCAGAGCGGCCAGGGTAGGCGAAAAACTGTTTTTT.